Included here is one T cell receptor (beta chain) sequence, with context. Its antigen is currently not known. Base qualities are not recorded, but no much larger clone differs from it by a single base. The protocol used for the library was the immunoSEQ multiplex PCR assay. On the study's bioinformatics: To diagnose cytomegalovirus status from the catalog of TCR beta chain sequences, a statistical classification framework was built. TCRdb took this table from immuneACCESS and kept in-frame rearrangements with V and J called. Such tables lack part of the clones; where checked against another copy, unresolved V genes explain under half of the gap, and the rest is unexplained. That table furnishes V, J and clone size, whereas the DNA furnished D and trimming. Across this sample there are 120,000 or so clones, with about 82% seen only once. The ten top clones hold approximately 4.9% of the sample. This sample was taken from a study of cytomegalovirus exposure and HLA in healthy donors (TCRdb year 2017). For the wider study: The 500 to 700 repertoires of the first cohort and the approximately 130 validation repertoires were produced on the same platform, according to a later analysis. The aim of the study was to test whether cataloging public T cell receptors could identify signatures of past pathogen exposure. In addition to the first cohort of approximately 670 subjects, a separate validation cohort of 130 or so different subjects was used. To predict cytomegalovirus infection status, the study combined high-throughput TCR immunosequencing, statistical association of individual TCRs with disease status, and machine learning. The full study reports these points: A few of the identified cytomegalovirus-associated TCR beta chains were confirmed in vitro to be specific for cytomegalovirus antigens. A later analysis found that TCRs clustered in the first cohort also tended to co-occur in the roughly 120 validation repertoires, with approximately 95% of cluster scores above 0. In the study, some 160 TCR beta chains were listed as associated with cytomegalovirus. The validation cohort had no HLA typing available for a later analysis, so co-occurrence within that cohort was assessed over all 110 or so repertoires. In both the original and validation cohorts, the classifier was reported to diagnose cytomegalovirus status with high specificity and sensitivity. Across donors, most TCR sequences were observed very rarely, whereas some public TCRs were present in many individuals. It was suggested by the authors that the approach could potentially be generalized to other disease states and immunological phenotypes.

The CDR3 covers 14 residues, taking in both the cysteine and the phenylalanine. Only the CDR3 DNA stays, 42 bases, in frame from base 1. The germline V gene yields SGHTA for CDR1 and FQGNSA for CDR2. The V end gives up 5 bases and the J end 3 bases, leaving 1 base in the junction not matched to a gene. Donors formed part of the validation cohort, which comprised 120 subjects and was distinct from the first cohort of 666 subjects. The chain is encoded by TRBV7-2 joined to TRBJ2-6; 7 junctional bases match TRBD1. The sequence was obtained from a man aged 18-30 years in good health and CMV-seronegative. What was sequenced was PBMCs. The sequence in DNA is TGTGCCAGCAGCCCAGGGGGTGGGGCCAACGTCCTGACTTTC. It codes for CASSPGGGANVLTF.